The rows below give T cell receptor beta chains drawn from one sample of a study of Tregs in tolerant kidney transplant recipients. The method was immunoSEQ multiplex PCR; TCRdb's version includes in-frame clones alone and lacks a portion of them. Among some 50,000 clones, roughly 90% were seen once, and the ten largest hold roughly a sixth. Sequences were derived from CD8+ T cells from blood (PBMCs), sampled 12 months after the transplant. The receptors come from a human patient who received a combined kidney and bone marrow transplant. These T cells may partly come from the graft donor. Both conserved end residues are part of each CDR3. A D gene is named only where the DNA matches it firmly. Part of the rows lack a size; the others show once, few, many or a class for expanded clones.

TRBJ1-4 TRBV5-1 NA NA TGCGCCAGCAGCCCTGACAGGCTGCTGGATGAAAAACTGTTTTTT CASSPDRLLDEKLFF
TRBJ2-3 TRBV2 NA NA TGTGCCAGCAGTGAGGTGCGGGGCAGCACAGATACGCAGTATTTT CASSEVRGSTDTQYF
TRBJ1-2 TRBV9 NA TRBD1 TGTGCCAGCAGCCCGGGACAGGGGACTGGCTACACCTTC CASSPGQGTGYTF
TRBJ2-1 TRBV27 NA TRBD2 TGTGCCAGCAGTTTGGCGGGAGTGGGGGGCAATGAGCAGTTCTTC CASSLAGVGGNEQFF
TRBJ1-1 TRBV13 NA TRBD1 TGTGCCAGCAGCGGAACCAGGGGGGACGTTGAAGCTTTCTTT CASSGTRGDVEAFF
TRBJ1-1 TRBV7-2 NA NA TGTGCCAGCAGCTTAGTCTCTACCTCTGAAGCTTTCTTT CASSLVSTSEAFF
TRBJ2-1 TRBV5-6 NA NA TGTGCCAGCAGCTCCGACAGCCTCTCCTACAATGAGCAGTTCTTC CASSSDSLSYNEQFF
TRBJ1-5 TRBV15 NA NA TGTGCCACCAGCAGAGATCGAAATAGCAGGGTGGACAATCAGCCCCAGCATTTT CATSRDRNSRVDNQPQHF
TRBJ2-7 TRBV15 NA NA TGTGCCACCAGCCTGTTCGAGGACACCGGGAGATACGAGCAGTACTTC CATSLFEDTGRYEQYF
TRBJ1-1 TRBV27 NA NA TGTGCCAGCAGTTTAAACAGCTTGAACACTGAAGCTTTCTTT CASSLNSLNTEAFF
TRBJ1-4 TRBV4-1 NA NA TGCGCCAGCAGCCAAGTTAAAGGGGCTGGGGATGAAAAACTGTTTTTT CASSQVKGAGDEKLFF
TRBJ2-5 TRBV7-9 NA TRBD1 TGTGCCAGCAGCTCATTACATCAGGGGGCGCACTTC CASSSLHQGAHF
TRBJ2-7 TRBV11-2 NA NA TGTGCCAGCCGACGTGATTGGCGGAGCTCCTACGAGCAGTACTTC CASRRDWRSSYEQYF
TRBJ2-2 TRBV13 NA TRBD2 TGTGCCAGCAGCTTACCCCTGACTAGCGGAACTACCGGGGAGCTGTTTTTT CASSLPLTSGTTGELFF
TRBJ1-1 TRBV29-1 once TRBD1 TGCAGCGTTGAAGATAGTGGACAGGGGTACACTGAAGCTTTCTTT CSVEDSGQGYTEAFF
TRBJ2-7 TRBV7-2 NA NA TGTGCCAGCAGCGGGGGGGCCAGTACTGGCGAGCAGTACTTC CASSGGASTGEQYF
TRBJ2-2 TRBV27 NA NA TGTGCCAGCAGCGCAGGGGTCAACGGGGAGCTGTTTTTT CASSAGVNGELFF
TRBJ2-1 TRBV9 NA TRBD2 TGTGCCAGCAGCGTTCCGGGACTAGCGGGGGGGAGCTCCTACAATGAGCAGTTCTTC CASSVPGLAGGSSYNEQFF
TRBJ1-1 TRBV5-6 NA NA TGTGCCAGCAGCGGGCTCGGGGTCGGCGACACTGAAGCTTTCTTT CASSGLGVGDTEAFF
TRBJ2-1 TRBV7-8 NA NA TGTGCCAGCAGCCACCTGGCGCGGGACCCTAGGGTAGAGCAGTTCTTC CASSHLARDPRVEQFF
TRBJ1-2 TRBV19 NA NA TGTGCCAGTAGAACGGGGGGGAACTATGGCTACACCTTC CASRTGGNYGYTF
TRBJ2-7 TRBV7-8 NA NA TGTGCCAGCAGCTTACCCCAGGCCTACGAGCAGTACTTC CASSLPQAYEQYF
TRBJ1-1 TRBV6-5 NA NA TGTGCCAGCAGTTCTGGACACGTTAAGATGAACACTGAAGCTTTCTTT CASSSGHVKMNTEAFF
TRBJ2-1 TRBV11-2 NA NA TGTGCCAGCAGCTCCGACAATGAGCAGTTCTTC CASSSDNEQFF
TRBJ2-7 TRBV21-1 NA NA TGTGCCAGCAGCAACCGACAGGGTTTATCCTACGAGCAGTACTTC CASSNRQGLSYEQYF
TRBJ1-2 TRBV6-5 NA TRBD1 TGTGCCAGCACCGGGACAGCACGTCCCTATGGCTACACCTTC CASTGTARPYGYTF
TRBJ2-1 TRBV6-5 few TRBD2 TGTGCCAGCAGTTCACTCAGGGCGGGGGGGGATGAGCAGTTCTTC CASSSLRAGGDEQFF
TRBJ2-3 TRBV4-3 NA NA TGCGCCAGCAGCCAAGTTTTTAGCGTAGTCACAGATACGCAGTATTTT CASSQVFSVVTDTQYF
TRBJ2-7 TRBV19 NA TRBD1 TGTGCCAGTAGTTCCCAGGAACAGGGGCATGAGCAGTACTTC CASSSQEQGHEQYF
TRBJ2-2 TRBV6-5 once TRBD2 TGTGCCAGCACCCAGCGGACTAGCATAGCCGGGGAGCTGTTTTTT CASTQRTSIAGELFF
TRBJ2-7 TRBV19 NA NA TGTGCCAGTAGTATAGGAGGGCAATACGAGCAGTACTTC CASSIGGQYEQYF
TRBJ2-1 TRBV29-1 NA TRBD2 TGCAGCGTTGCCGCGGGAGGTGAGCAGTTCTTC CSVAAGGEQFF
TRBJ2-7 TRBV2 NA TRBD1 TGTGCCAGCAGTGAAAGCCGTAACAGGGGTCACGAGCAGTACTTC CASSESRNRGHEQYF
TRBJ1-6 TRBV7-9 NA TRBD1 TGTGCCAGCAGCCCGACAGGGGCCTCAAATTCACCCCTCCACTTT CASSPTGASNSPLHF
TRBJ1-1 TRBV19 NA TRBD1 TGTGCCAGTAGTGCCATTTTTCCAACAGGGGAATGGACTGAAGCTTTCTTT CASSAIFPTGEWTEAFF
TRBJ2-7 TRBV9 NA NA TGTGCCAGCAGCGTATCTAGCAGCTCCTACGAGCAGTACTTC CASSVSSSSYEQYF
TRBJ2-1 TRBV11-1 NA NA TGTGCCAGCAGCCCCCGTTTTCGGGATGAGCAGTTCTTC CASSPRFRDEQFF